This TCR beta chain was identified during a study of T-cell reconstitution after alpha-beta-depleted transplantation in children listed by TCRdb under 2016. About the investigation overall: T-cell immune reconstitution after TCRalphabeta/CD19-depleted allogeneic hematopoietic cell transplantation in children was quantitatively tracked in the study by means of TCR repertoire profiling.

As concerns this clonotype: The antigen this receptor binds is unknown. The input lacks base qualities; no much larger clone sits a single base away.

The CDR3 runs 14 residues from the cysteine to the phenylalanine. Just CDR3 DNA is preserved here, 42 bases in frame from base 1. CDR1 and CDR2 are read off the germline V gene (reference sequence) as LGHDT and YNNKEL. At the junction V is shortened by 4 bases and J by 9 bases; bases outside the gene matches: 8. Libraries were built with PCR. Instrument on record: Illumina HiSeq 2500. Molecular barcoding was employed in the preparation of TCR libraries, with unique molecular identifiers being used to normalize TCRbeta repertoire quantification. TCRdb applied fastp at Q25 and MiXCR to the public reads, then kept only in-frame beta chains. Rows are unified per CDR3 protein, each entry keeping the most common DNA and genes. The table for this sample lists about half a million distinct CDR3 sequences; 12% of them were counted only once. In total, the top ten clones hold around 6% of the sample.

The chain uses TRBV3-1 and TRBJ2-1; the junction holds 8 bases that match TRBD2. The receptor's source is a human donor who donated a stem cell graft to a child with combined immunodeficiency. Sequencing used PBMCs from the stem cell graft donor, obtained from the stem cell graft. The encoded CDR3 is CASSLSGSKGEQFF. The bases are TGTGCCAGCAGCCTAAGCGGGAGTAAGGGTGAGCAGTTCTTC.